The 25 T cell receptor beta chains given below trace back to one sample, sequenced in a study of Ad26.COV2.S vaccination and SARS-CoV-2 variants. Treatment in this sample: roughly 20 received Ad26.COV2.S at low or high dose, single or two shots; roughly 5 received placebo; per-sample allocation not given. The samples were gathered on day 63 after the first injection of vaccine or placebo. Generated by immunoSEQ multiplex PCR, the TCRdb table keeps only in-frame clones and is missing some. The repertoire holds roughly 350,000 clones, around 90% seen once, with 6.4% in the top ten. Material: peripheral blood, obtained in a trial of Ad26.COV2.S vaccine versus placebo. Receptors were obtained from a person between 18 and 60 years old who received the Ad26.COV2.S COVID-19 vaccine or a placebo.

The chain is built from TRBV6-4 and TRBJ2-5; possible D gene TRBD2, 7 bases. The CDR3 has 19 residues. Trimming cost V 6 bases and J 5 bases, with 31 bases left between them. From germline, CDR1 is MRHNA and CDR2 SNTAGT. The CDR3 DNA reads as TGTGCCAGCAGAGGCATGGAAACAGGCTCACGGGGGGCGTGGGAGACCCAGTACTTC. Translating gives CASRGMETGSRGAWETQYF.

The chain recombines TRBV9 with TRBJ2-7, with TRBD2 matching over 14 bases. CDR1 is SGDLS and CDR2 is YYNGEE in the germline V gene. The V gene end was trimmed by 2 bases and the J gene end by 0 bases; junction bases not matched to a gene: 7. The CDR3 is 18 amino acids. This CDR3 is CASSVGTSGGLSSYEQYF. In nucleotides, the CDR3 is TGTGCCAGCAGCGTTGGGACTAGCGGGGGCCTAAGCTCCTACGAGCAGTACTTC.

In this sample, this clone turned up a few times. The chain uses TRBV29-1 and TRBJ1-1; 11 bases match TRBD1. Trimming at V came to 7 bases and at J to 1 base, leaving 5 bases not matched to a gene. CDR1 is SQVTM, CDR2 ANQGSEA, per germline. The CDR3 contains 14 residues. The CDR3 DNA reads as TGCAGCGGGACAGGGGGCTCTTGGAACACTGAAGCTTTCTTT. Translating gives CSGTGGSWNTEAFF.

The chain recombines TRBV7-8 with TRBJ2-7, with a weak D call TRBD1 (6 bases). CDR3 length: 13 amino acids. Trimming removed 3 bases at V and 6 bases at J, with 12 bases between. The germline gives CDR1 SGHVS, CDR2 FQNEAQ. The CDR3 coding sequence is TGTGCCAGCAGCTTGGTTTGGGGGCCCGAGCAGTACTTC. The encoded protein is CASSLVWGPEQYF.

The rearrangement uses TRBV23-1 and TRBJ2-1, with D perhaps matching TRBD2 (7 bases). TRBV23-1 is labeled an ORF, and its function is uncertain. V was shortened by 0 bases and J by 6 bases, with 21 bases between the two germline ends. The CDR3 is made up of 18 amino acids. The CDR3 coding sequence is TGCGCCAGCAGTCAATCGTGGGGTCGGGGGGCGATTCGCAATGAGCAGTTCTTC. Translating it yields CASSQSWGRGAIRNEQFF.

The chain recombines TRBV27 with TRBJ1-1; D ambiguous. There are 14 residues in the CDR3. CDR1 and CDR2 from the germline V gene are MNHEY and SMNVEV (reference sequence). Trimming left V 0 bases short and J 1 base short, with 6 bases between. Written as DNA, the CDR3 is TGTGCCAGCAGTTTATCGACCCGGAACACTGAAGCTTTCTTT. Encoded protein: CASSLSTRNTEAFF.

This chain joins TRBV4-3 and TRBJ2-1; D perhaps matches TRBD2 (5 bases). The germline gives CDR1 LGHNA, CDR2 YSLEER. The CDR3 is 14 amino acids. V shed 1 base and J shed 10 bases, with 14 bases lying between them. Written as DNA, the CDR3 is TGCGCCAGCAGCCAAGTGCTAGCTTTTTCCGAGCAGTTCTTC. It codes for CASSQVLAFSEQFF.

The chain couples TRBV5-6 to TRBJ1-1, with TRBD1 matching 12 bases. The CDR3 is made up of 15 amino acids. V lost 5 bases to trimming and J lost 7 bases; unmatched junction nucleotides: 9. Germline loops: CDR1 SGHDT, CDR2 YYEEEE. CDR3 sequence reads: CASRYRDRGLGEAFF. The CDR3 DNA is TGTGCCAGCAGATACCGGGACAGGGGGCTGGGTGAAGCTTTCTTT.

V and J are TRBV7-2 and TRBJ1-5, with D uncertain. Germline V gene lookup returns CDR1 SGHTA and CDR2 FQGNSA. Trimming took off 7 bases at V and 3 bases at J, with 13 bases between the two ends. The CDR3 loop spans 14 amino acids. In nucleotides, the CDR3 is TGTGCCAGCACCCCATGGGGAACCAATCAGCCCCAGCATTTT. It is translated as CASTPWGTNQPQHF.

In DNA form, the CDR3 reads TGTGCCAGCAGTACGGGACAGGTGATGATGAATACGCAGTATTTT. This sequence encodes CASSTGQVMMNTQYF. This rearrangement joins TRBV27 to TRBJ2-3, with 8 bases matching TRBD1. The CDR3 consists of 15 residues. Germline CDR1 and CDR2: MNHEY and SMNVEV (reference sequence). The V gene end was trimmed by 5 bases and the J gene end by 7 bases; junction bases not matched to a gene: 11.

CDR3 nucleotides: TGTGCCAGCAGCTTGCCCAGCGGGAGTATGAATTCCTACGAGCAGTACTTC. Protein product: CASSLPSGSMNSYEQYF. This chain uses TRBV5-6 with TRBJ2-7, with 8 bases that match TRBD2. With 1 base clipped from V and 1 base from J, the junction kept 10 bases outside the gene matches. This CDR3 contains 17 residues. The V gene's germline CDR1 is SGHDT and CDR2 YYEEEE.

This clone came up once. The V and J genes are TRBV19 and TRBJ2-1; the D call may be TRBD1 or TRBD2 (5 bases each). CDR3 length: 16 amino acids. CDR1 is LNHDA, CDR2 SQIVND, per germline (reference sequence). V was shortened by 3 bases and J by 7 bases, with 19 bases between the two germline ends. CDR3 coding DNA: TGTGCCAGTAGTATTAACGGGGCAGGATTTAGGAATGAGCAGTTCTTC. Amino acid sequence: CASSINGAGFRNEQFF.

The rearrangement joins TRBV9 to TRBJ2-5; D remains unclear. CDR3 length: 14 residues. Trimming cost V 4 bases and J 2 bases, with 12 bases left between them. Germline loops: CDR1 SGDLS, CDR2 YYNGEE. The chain's CDR3 is CASSPRLDQETQYF. The DNA of the CDR3 is TGTGCCAGCAGCCCCCGACTGGATCAAGAGACCCAGTACTTC.

The V and J genes are TRBV7-9 and TRBJ1-6; D gene uncertain. Trimming took off 3 bases at V and 3 bases at J, with 12 bases between the two ends. The germline V gene encodes CDR1 SEHNR and CDR2 FQNEAQ (reference sequence). CDR3 size: 16 residues. The CDR3 reads CASSLVGRSYNSPLHF. Here the CDR3 DNA reads TGTGCCAGCAGCTTGGTAGGACGGAGCTATAATTCACCCCTCCACTTT.

The CDR3 DNA follows: TGTGCCAGCAGTTACTCGGGACAGGGGGTCGAGACCCAGTACTTC. Protein product: CASSYSGQGVETQYF. This chain links TRBV11-1 with TRBJ2-5; 11 bases match TRBD1. The germline V gene encodes CDR1 SGHAT and CDR2 FQDESV (reference sequence). With 6 bases clipped from V and 5 bases from J, the junction kept 8 bases outside the gene matches. The CDR3 runs 15 residues.

The gene calls are TRBV6-5 and TRBJ1-1; tentatively, D is TRBD1 (6 bases). Germline V lookup: CDR1 MNHEY, CDR2 SVGAGI. Trimming left V 6 bases short and J 3 bases short, with 17 bases between. The CDR3 has 15 residues. The CDR3 DNA reads as TGTGCCAGCAGCTTGAATGGACAGCCCGACACTGAAGCTTTCTTT. Its translation: CASSLNGQPDTEAFF.

CDR3 protein: CASSPNLEKQYF. In DNA, the CDR3 is TGCGCCAGCAGCCCCAACCTTGAGAAGCAGTACTTC. V gene TRBV5-1 combines with J gene TRBJ2-7; no reliable D call. Trimming removed 4 bases at V and 8 bases at J, with 13 bases between. There are 12 residues in the CDR3. Germline CDR1 SGHRS, CDR2 YFSETQ.

The chain is built from TRBV7-3 and TRBJ2-1; a weak D match, TRBD2 (6 bases). The germline V gene has CDR1 SGHTA and CDR2 FQGTGA. Between the trimmed V and J ends, which lost 2 bases and 4 bases, there was a span of 15 bases. CDR3 length: 16 amino acids. CDR3 nucleotides: TGTGCCAGCAGCTTAGTGGGGGGAGAAGCTTACAATGAGCAGTTCTTC. Protein product: CASSLVGGEAYNEQFF.

The chain uses TRBV28 and TRBJ2-1; D is ambiguous. This CDR3 spans 13 amino acids. V dropped 10 bases and J dropped 8 bases, with 18 bases sitting between them. Germline V CDR1 and CDR2: MDHEN, SYDVKM. CDR3 sequence reads: CATFQKTEDEQFF. CDR3 nucleotides: TGTGCCACCTTCCAAAAGACCGAGGATGAGCAGTTCTTC.

This chain links TRBV5-4 with TRBJ2-6; 7 nucleotides agree with TRBD2. The germline CDR1 and CDR2 sequences are SGHNT and YYREEE (reference sequence). J lost 0 bases, V lost 1 base, and 10 bases had no gene match. The CDR3 has 19 residues. CDR3 protein: CASSLFGGGEGSGANVLTF. The CDR3 DNA sequence: TGTGCCAGCAGCTTGTTCGGTGGAGGGGAGGGCTCTGGGGCCAACGTCCTGACTTTC. Using reference TRBV5-4 and TRBJ2-6 for the parts outside the CDR3, the full variable domain is ETGVTQSPTHLIKTRGQQVTLRCSSQSGHNTVSWYQQALGQGPQFIFQYYREEENGRGNFPPRFSGLQFPNYSSELNVNALELDDSALYLCASSLFGGGEGSGANVLTFGAGSRLTVL.

The J gene is TRBJ2-3, the V gene TRBV9; TRBD1 aligns across 10 bases. There are 15 residues in the CDR3. The germline CDR1 and CDR2 sequences are SGDLS and YYNGEE. V shed 4 bases, J shed 4 bases, and the junction held 6 bases outside the gene matches. CDR3 sequence: CASSITGTGADTQYF. The CDR3 DNA is TGTGCCAGCAGCATCACCGGGACAGGGGCAGATACGCAGTATTTT.

This chain links TRBV5-5 with TRBJ1-4; the D gene is possibly TRBD1 (5 bases). Germline CDR1 and CDR2: SGHKS and YYEKEE (reference sequence). The germline V and J ends were trimmed by 3 bases and 3 bases, with 12 bases remaining between them. This CDR3 has 15 residues. The CDR3 here is CASSYEGISNEKLFF. CDR3 sequence (DNA): TGTGCCAGCAGCTATGAGGGGATTTCTAATGAAAAACTGTTTTTT.

The V and J genes are TRBV4-2 and TRBJ1-3; no clear D gene. The V gene's germline CDR1 is LGHNA and CDR2 YNFKEQ. The CDR3 sequence is 18 residues long. The V end lost 0 bases, the J end lost 7 bases, and 22 bases lay between the germline ends. This CDR3 is CASSQERATWDRGNTIYF. The CDR3 nucleotides are TGTGCCAGCAGCCAAGAGCGGGCGACTTGGGATCGCGGGAACACCATATATTTT.

This clone showed up just once. The rearrangement links TRBV7-6 to TRBJ2-5, with no clear D. V was trimmed by 4 bases and J by 3 bases, leaving 9 bases between them. There are 13 residues in the CDR3. Germline-derived CDR1 and CDR2 are SGHVS and FNYEAQ. CDR3 in DNA: TGTGCCAGCAGCTGGCGATTAGAAGAGACCCAGTACTTC. It yields the protein CASSWRLEETQYF.

The chain employs TRBV7-8 and TRBJ2-7; tentative D call: TRBD1 (6 bases). The ends were cut back, 4 bases at V and 3 bases at J, with 16 bases in the middle. The CDR3 totals 15 residues. Germline V gives CDR1 SGHVS, CDR2 FQNEAQ. CDR3 bases: TGTGCCAGCAGCTCCCTGGGGGCCGGTTTCTACGAGCAGTACTTC. Its protein product is CASSSLGAGFYEQYF.